This TCR beta chain was documented in a study of shared clonotypes between healthy human individuals. The authors split each subset's genomic DNA evenly across several immunoSEQ plates. This table comes from immunoSEQ multiplex PCR, and its TCRdb copy is limited to in-frame clones, with some not included. The table records about 660,000 clones, under 80% of them present only once. The germline V gene encodes CDR1 LGHNA and CDR2 YNFKEQ. The CDR3 is 19 amino acids. Trimming at V came to 0 bases and at J to 0 bases, leaving 14 bases not matched to a gene. The sequenced sample was memory CD4+ T cells sorted from blood. The subset denotes: CD45RA-negative fraction. This receptor was obtained from a woman in her twenties or thirties in good health. The chain couples TRBV4-2 to TRBJ2-7; TRBD2 matches 7 bases. CDR3 loop: CASSQESGIGRGSSYEQYF. DNA of the CDR3: TGTGCCAGCAGCCAAGAATCGGGAATCGGTCGCGGGAGCTCCTACGAGCAGTACTTC.